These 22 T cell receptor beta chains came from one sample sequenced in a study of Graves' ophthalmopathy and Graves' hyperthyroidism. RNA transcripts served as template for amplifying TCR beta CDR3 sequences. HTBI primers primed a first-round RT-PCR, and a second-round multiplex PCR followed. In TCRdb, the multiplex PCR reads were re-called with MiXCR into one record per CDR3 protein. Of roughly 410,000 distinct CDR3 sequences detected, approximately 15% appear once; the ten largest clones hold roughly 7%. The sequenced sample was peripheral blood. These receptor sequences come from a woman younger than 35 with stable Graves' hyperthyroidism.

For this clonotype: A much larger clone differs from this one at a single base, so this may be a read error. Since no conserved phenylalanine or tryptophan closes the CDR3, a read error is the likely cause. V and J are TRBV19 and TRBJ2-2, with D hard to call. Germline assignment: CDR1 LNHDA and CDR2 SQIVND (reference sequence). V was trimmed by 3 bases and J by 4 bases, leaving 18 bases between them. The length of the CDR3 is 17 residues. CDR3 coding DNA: TGTGCCAGTAGTATCGGTTGGGCATCCTCCCCCACCGGGGAGCTGTTTTTG. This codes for CASSIGWASSPTGELFL.

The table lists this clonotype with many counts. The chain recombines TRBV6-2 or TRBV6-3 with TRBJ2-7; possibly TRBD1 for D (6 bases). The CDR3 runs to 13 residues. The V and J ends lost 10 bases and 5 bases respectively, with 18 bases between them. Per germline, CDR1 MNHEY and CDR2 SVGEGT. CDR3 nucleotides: TGTGCCACCAGGGAACAGGGATACGACGAGCAGTACTTC. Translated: CATREQGYDEQYF.

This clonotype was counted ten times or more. The CDR3 here is CASSGEAGPYEQYF. DNA of the CDR3: TGTGCCAGCAGCGGAGAGGCAGGTCCCTACGAGCAGTACTTC. The rearrangement joins TRBV9 to TRBJ2-7; no firm D call. The germline V gene has CDR1 SGDLS and CDR2 YYNGEE. V lost 3 bases, J lost 2 bases, and 12 bases lay in between. This CDR3 has 14 amino acids.

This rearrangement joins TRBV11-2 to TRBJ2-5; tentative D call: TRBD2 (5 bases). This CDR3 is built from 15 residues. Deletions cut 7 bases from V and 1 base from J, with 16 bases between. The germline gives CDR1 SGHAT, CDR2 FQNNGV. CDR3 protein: CASNGVWGIQETQYF. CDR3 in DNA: TGTGCCAGCAACGGGGTCTGGGGAATCCAAGAGACCCAGTACTTC. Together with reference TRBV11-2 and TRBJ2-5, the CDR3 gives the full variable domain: EAGVAQSPRYKIIEKRQSVAFWCNPISGHATLYWYQQILGQGPKLLIQFQNNGVVDDSQLPKDRFSAERLKGVDSTLKIQPAKLEDSAVYLCASNGVWGIQETQYFGPGTRLLVL.

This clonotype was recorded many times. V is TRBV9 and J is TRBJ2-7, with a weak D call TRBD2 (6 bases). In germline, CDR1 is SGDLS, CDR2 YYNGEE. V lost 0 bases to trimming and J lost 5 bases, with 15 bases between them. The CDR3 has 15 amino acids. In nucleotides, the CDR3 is TGTGCCAGCAGCGTAGCCGGGGGTTCCGGGGACGAGCAGTACTTC. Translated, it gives CASSVAGGSGDEQYF.

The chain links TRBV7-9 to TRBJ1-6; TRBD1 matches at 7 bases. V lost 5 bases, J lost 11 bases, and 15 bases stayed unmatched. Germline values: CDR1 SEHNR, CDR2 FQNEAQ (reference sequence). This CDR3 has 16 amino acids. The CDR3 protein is CASSQSGTVGNAPLHF. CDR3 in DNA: TGTGCCAGCAGCCAGTCAGGGACAGTTGGAAATGCACCCCTCCACTTT. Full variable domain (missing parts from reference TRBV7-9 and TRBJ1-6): DTGVSQNPRHKITKRGQNVTFRCDPISEHNRLYWYRQTLGQGPEFLTYFQNEAQLEKSRLLSDRFSAERPKGSFSTLEIQRTEQGDSAMYLCASSQSGTVGNAPLHFGNGTRLTVT.

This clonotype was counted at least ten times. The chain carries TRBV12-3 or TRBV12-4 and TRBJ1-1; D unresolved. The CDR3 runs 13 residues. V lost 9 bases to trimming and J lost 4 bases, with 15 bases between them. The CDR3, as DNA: TGTGCCAGTTCCACGATGGTGACCACTGAAGCTTTCTTT. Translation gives CASSTMVTTEAFF.

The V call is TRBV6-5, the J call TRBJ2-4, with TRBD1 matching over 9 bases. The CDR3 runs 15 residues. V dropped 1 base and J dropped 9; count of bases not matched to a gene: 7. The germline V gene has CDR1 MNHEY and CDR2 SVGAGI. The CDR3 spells CASSYLSGTGSIQYF. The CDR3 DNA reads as TGTGCCAGCAGTTACTTGTCCGGGACAGGGAGCATTCAGTACTTC.

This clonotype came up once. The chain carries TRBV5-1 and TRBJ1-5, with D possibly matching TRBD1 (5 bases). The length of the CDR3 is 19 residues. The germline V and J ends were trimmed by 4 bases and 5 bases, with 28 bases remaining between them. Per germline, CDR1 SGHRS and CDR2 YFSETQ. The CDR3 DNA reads TGCGCCAGCAGCCACCCAAGGGTCTCGGGGCACAGAATAGATCAGCCCCAGCATTTT. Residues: CASSHPRVSGHRIDQPQHF.

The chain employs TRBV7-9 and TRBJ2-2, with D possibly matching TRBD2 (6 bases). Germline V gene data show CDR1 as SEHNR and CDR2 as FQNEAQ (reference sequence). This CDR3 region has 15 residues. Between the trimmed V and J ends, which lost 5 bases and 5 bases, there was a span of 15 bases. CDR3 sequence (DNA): TGTGCCAGCAGCCCACAGGAGGGGCTTACCGGGGAGCTGTTTTTT. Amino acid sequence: CASSPQEGLTGELFF.

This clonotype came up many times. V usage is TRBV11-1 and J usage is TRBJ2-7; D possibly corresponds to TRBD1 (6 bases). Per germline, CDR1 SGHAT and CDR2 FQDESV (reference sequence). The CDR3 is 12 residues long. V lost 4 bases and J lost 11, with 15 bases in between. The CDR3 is CASSSTGPTKYF. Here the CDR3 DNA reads TGTGCCAGCAGCTCGACAGGTCCCACGAAGTACTTC.

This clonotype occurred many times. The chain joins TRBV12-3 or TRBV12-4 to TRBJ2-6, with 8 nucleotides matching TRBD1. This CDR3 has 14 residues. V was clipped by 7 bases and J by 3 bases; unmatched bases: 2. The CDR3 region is CASIDRGGANVLTF. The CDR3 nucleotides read TGTGCCAGCATCGACAGGGGTGGGGCCAACGTCCTGACTTTC.

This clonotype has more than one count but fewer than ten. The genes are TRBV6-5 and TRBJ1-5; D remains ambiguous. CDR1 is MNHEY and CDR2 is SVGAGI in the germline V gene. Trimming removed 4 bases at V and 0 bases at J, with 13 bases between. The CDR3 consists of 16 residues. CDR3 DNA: TGTGCCAGCAGTTCTTATGGATTGTATAGCAATCAGCCCCAGCATTTT. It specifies CASSSYGLYSNQPQHF.

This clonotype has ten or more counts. CDR3 in amino acids: CASTRPTGHLTGYTF. The CDR3 DNA reads TGTGCCAGCACACGCCCGACAGGCCATCTTACCGGCTACACCTTC. The chain couples TRBV12-3 or TRBV12-4 to TRBJ1-2; D may be TRBD1 (6 bases). The CDR3 spans 15 residues. Trimming removed 7 bases at V and 8 bases at J, with 23 bases between.

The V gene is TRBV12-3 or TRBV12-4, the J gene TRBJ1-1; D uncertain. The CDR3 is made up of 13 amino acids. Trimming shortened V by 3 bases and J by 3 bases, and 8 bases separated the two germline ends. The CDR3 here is CASSLGTYTEAFF. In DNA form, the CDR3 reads TGTGCCAGCAGTTTGGGCACCTACACTGAAGCTTTCTTT.

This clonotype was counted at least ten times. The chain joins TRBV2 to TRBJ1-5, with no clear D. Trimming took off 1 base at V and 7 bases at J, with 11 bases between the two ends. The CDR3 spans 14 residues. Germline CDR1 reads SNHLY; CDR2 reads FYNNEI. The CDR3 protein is CASSEVGRTQPQHF. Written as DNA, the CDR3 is TGTGCCAGCAGTGAAGTGGGCAGAACACAGCCCCAGCATTTT.

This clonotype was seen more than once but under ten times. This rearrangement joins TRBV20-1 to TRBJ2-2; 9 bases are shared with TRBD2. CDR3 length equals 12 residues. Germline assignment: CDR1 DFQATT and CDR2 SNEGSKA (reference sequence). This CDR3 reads CSSSGVTGELFF. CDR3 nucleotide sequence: TGCAGCTCTAGCGGGGTCACCGGGGAGCTGTTTTTT.

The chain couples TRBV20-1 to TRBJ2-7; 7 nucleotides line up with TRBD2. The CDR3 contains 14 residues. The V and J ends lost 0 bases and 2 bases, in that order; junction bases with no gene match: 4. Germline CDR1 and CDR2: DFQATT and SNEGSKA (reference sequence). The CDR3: CSARDRAGAYEQYF. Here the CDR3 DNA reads TGCAGTGCTAGAGACCGGGCGGGGGCCTACGAGCAGTACTTC.

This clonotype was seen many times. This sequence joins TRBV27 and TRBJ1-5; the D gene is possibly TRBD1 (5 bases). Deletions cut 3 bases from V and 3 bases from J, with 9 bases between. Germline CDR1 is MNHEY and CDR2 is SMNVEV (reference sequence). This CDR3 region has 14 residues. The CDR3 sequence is CASSFRVDNQPQHF. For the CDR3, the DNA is TGTGCCAGCAGTTTCAGGGTGGACAATCAGCCCCAGCATTTT.

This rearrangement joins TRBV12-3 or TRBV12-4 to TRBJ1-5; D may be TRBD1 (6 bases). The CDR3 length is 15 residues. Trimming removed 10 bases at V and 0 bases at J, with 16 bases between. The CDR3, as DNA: TGTGCCAACCGCCCACAGGGATATAGCAATCAGCCCCAGCATTTT. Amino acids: CANRPQGYSNQPQHF.

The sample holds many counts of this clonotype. CDR3 loop: CASSPHDSYNSPLHF. Written as DNA, the CDR3 is TGTGCCAGCAGCCCCCATGACTCCTATAATTCACCCCTCCACTTT. The chain uses TRBV9 and TRBJ1-6; D call uncertain. Germline V lookup: CDR1 SGDLS, CDR2 YYNGEE. The CDR3 contains 15 residues. The V end was cut by 4 bases, the J end by 0 bases, with 8 bases between.

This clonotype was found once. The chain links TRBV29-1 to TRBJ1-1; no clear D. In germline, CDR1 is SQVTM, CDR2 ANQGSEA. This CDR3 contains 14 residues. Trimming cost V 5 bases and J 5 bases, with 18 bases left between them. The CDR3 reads CSVFLPGLGTEAFF. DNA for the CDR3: TGCAGCGTTTTTCTTCCGGGCCTCGGGACTGAAGCTTTCTTT. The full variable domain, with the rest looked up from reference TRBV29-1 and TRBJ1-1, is SAVISQKPSRDICQRGTSLTIQCQVDSQVTMMFWYRQQPGQSLTLIATANQGSEATYESGFVIDKFPISRPNLTFSTLTVSNMSPEDSSIYLCSVFLPGLGTEAFFGQGTRLTVV.